These 17 T cell receptor beta chains originate from one sample sequenced in a study of technical replicates of blood from a few donors. Libraries were prepared by immunoSEQ multiplex PCR; TCRdb keeps only in-frame clonotypes and omits some of them. Counted here are approximately 89,000 clones, 85% to 95% occurring once; the ten biggest clones make up around 0.22%. Source material: T cells isolated from PBMCs. The receptors were gathered from a human donor in good health.

This clone appeared a single time. The chain links TRBV4-1 to TRBJ1-2; D is unresolved. Per germline, CDR1 MGHRA and CDR2 YSYEKL. Trimming took 3 bases from V and 4 from J, leaving 9 bases between them. There are 13 residues in the CDR3. The CDR3 nucleotides are TGCGCCAGCAGCCAGCAATCCAGCTATGGCTACACCTTC. Translating it yields CASSQQSSYGYTF.

The chain has TRBV15 and TRBJ2-2, with a tentative D call TRBD2 (6 bases). The CDR3 is made up of 16 amino acids. The V and J ends lost 3 bases and 4 bases respectively, with 15 bases between them. Germline assignment: CDR1 LNHNV and CDR2 YYDKDF (reference sequence). The CDR3 region has the DNA TGTGCCACCAGCAGTTCCCGCGGGGTTCTCACCGGGGAGCTGTTTTTT. Residues: CATSSSRGVLTGELFF.

The chain joins TRBV2 to TRBJ1-2; weak D call: TRBD1 (6 bases). V dropped 6 bases and J dropped 3 bases, with 14 bases sitting between them. Germline V CDR1 and CDR2: SNHLY, FYNNEI. The length of the CDR3 is 14 residues. The CDR3 protein is CASRLTGTHYGYTF. In DNA form, the CDR3 reads TGTGCCAGCAGATTAACCGGGACACACTATGGCTACACCTTC.

CDR3 sequence (DNA): TGTGCCAGCAGCGAGTTGACACACCCTAGCACAGATACGCAGTATTTT. This gives the protein CASSELTHPSTDTQYF. The rearrangement joins TRBV7-6 to TRBJ2-3; D not certain. V lost 5 bases and J 0 bases, leaving 15 bases between the germline ends. Germline-derived CDR1 and CDR2 are SGHVS and FNYEAQ. CDR3 size: 16 residues. Full variable domain (rest looked up from reference TRBV7-6 and TRBJ2-3): GAGVSQSPRYKVTKRGQDVALRCDPISGHVSLYWYRQALGQGPEFLTYFNYEAQQDKSGLPNDRFSAERPEGSISTLTIQRTEQRDSAMYRCASSELTHPSTDTQYFGPGTRLTVL.

The chain links TRBV19 to TRBJ2-5; a possible D gene is TRBD2 (6 bases). The germline gives CDR1 LNHDA, CDR2 SQIVND (reference sequence). Trimming removed 5 bases at V and 5 bases at J, with 12 bases between. The CDR3 is 13 amino acids. CDR3 in amino acids: CASSLLGGETQYF. The CDR3 nucleotides read TGTGCCAGTAGTCTTCTGGGGGGTGAGACCCAGTACTTC.

The rearrangement links TRBV19 to TRBJ2-3; 9 positions agree with TRBD1. Per the germline V gene, CDR1 is LNHDA and CDR2 is SQIVND (reference sequence). Losses at the gene ends were 5 bases for V and 1 base for J; bases not matched to a gene: 4. The CDR3 is 15 amino acids. Written as DNA, the CDR3 is TGTGCCAGTAGTTTTACAGGGGGCCGCACAGATACGCAGTATTTT. This gives the protein CASSFTGGRTDTQYF. The full variable domain, its missing parts supplied by reference TRBV19 and TRBJ2-3, is DGGITQSPKYLFRKEGQNVTLSCEQNLNHDAMYWYRQDPGQGLRLIYYSQIVNDFQKGDIAEGYSVSREKKESFPLTVTSAQKNPTAFYLCASSFTGGRTDTQYFGPGTRLTVL.

V is TRBV4-1 and J is TRBJ1-5, with D maybe TRBD1 (6 bases). The CDR3 is 20 amino acids. V shed 1 base and J shed 0 bases, with 22 bases lying between them. Germline V CDR1 and CDR2: MGHRA, YSYEKL. CDR3 sequence: CASSQGKFGLGGPSNQPQHF. The CDR3 DNA reads as TGCGCCAGCAGCCAAGGGAAGTTTGGACTGGGGGGGCCTAGCAATCAGCCCCAGCATTTT.

This rearrangement joins TRBV30 to TRBJ1-2, with TRBD1 identical over 10 bases. Germline CDR1 GTSNPN, CDR2 SVGIG (reference sequence). Germline trimming cut 0 bases from V and 4 bases from J; bases unmatched to any gene: 8. The CDR3 loop spans 16 amino acids. Written as DNA, the CDR3 is TGTGCCTGGAGTGTAGGGGTGGGACAGGGGAGCTATGGCTACACCTTC. Amino acid sequence: CAWSVGVGQGSYGYTF. The complete variable domain, with remaining parts taken from reference TRBV30 and TRBJ1-2, reads SQTIHQWPATLVQPVGSPLSLECTVEGTSNPNLYWYRQAAGRGLQLLFYSVGIGQISSEVPQNLSASRPQDRQFILSSKKLLLSDSGFYLCAWSVGVGQGSYGYTFGSGTRLTVV.

The V gene is TRBV12-5, the J gene TRBJ2-1; 8 nucleotides match TRBD2. Germline V gene data show CDR1 as LGHNT and CDR2 as FRNRAP. Trimming at V came to 5 bases and at J to 4 bases, leaving 10 bases not matched to a gene. This CDR3 has 16 amino acids. The CDR3 loop reads CASGRPLTGGYNEQFF. In DNA form, the CDR3 reads TGTGCTAGTGGTCGCCCTCTGACGGGGGGGTACAATGAGCAGTTCTTC.

The chain couples TRBV28 to TRBJ2-5; a weak D match, TRBD1 (6 bases). Germline CDR1 is MDHEN and CDR2 is SYDVKM. Deletions cut 2 bases from V and 5 bases from J, with 24 bases between. The CDR3 runs 18 residues. The CDR3 reads CASSLRLGVAGATETQYF. CDR3 bases: TGTGCCAGCAGTTTACGGCTTGGAGTGGCAGGGGCCACTGAGACCCAGTACTTC.

This clone was counted a single time. The chain joins TRBV5-4 to TRBJ2-7; 8 nucleotides line up with TRBD2. With V trimmed by 3 bases and J by 7 bases, 15 bases remained unmatched. Per germline, CDR1 SGHNT and CDR2 YYREEE (reference sequence). There are 16 residues in the CDR3. CDR3 in DNA: TGTGCCAGCAGCTCGTCGGGGGGGGCACCCCGTGGGGAGCAGTACTTC. Protein sequence: CASSSSGGAPRGEQYF.

CDR3 residues: CASSLAGSNNEQFF. The CDR3, as DNA: TGTGCCAGCAGTTTGGCGGGAAGTAACAATGAGCAGTTCTTC. The V and J genes are TRBV28 and TRBJ2-1; D possibly corresponds to TRBD2 (6 bases). The V gene's germline CDR1 is MDHEN and CDR2 SYDVKM. The CDR3 extends over 14 amino acids. Trimming cost V 3 bases and J 5 bases, with 11 bases left between them.

This clone was observed once. In nucleotides, the CDR3 is TGTGCCAGCAGTCCCCGGGGGGGCGAAAATCAGCCCCAGCATTTT. This sequence encodes CASSPRGGENQPQHF. V gene TRBV27 combines with J gene TRBJ1-5; D perhaps matches TRBD1 (6 bases). Trimming removed 5 bases from V and 4 bases from J, with 15 bases in between. CDR3 length: 15 amino acids. Looked up from germline, CDR1 is MNHEY and CDR2 is SMNVEV (reference sequence).

The V gene is TRBV10-1, the J gene TRBJ2-1; 16 positions match TRBD2. The CDR3 spans 19 residues. After removal of 5 bases from V and 7 bases from J, the junction contained 14 bases not matched to a gene. The germline V gene has CDR1 WNHNN and CDR2 SYGVQD (reference sequence). The DNA of the CDR3 is TGCGCCAGCAGTATCCCGGGACTAGCGGGGGGGCCGGGAGTGAATGAGCAGTTCTTC. This gives the protein CASSIPGLAGGPGVNEQFF.

The rearrangement uses TRBV6-6 and TRBJ2-7, with 8 bases identical to TRBD1. The CDR3 has 15 amino acids. CDR1 and CDR2 (germline): MNHNY, SVGAGI (reference sequence). Unmatched junction bases numbered 8, after V lost 2 bases and J lost 5 bases. The CDR3 DNA is TGTGCCAGCAGTTACCCGGCAGGGGGCCAAAACGAGCAGTACTTC. Amino acid sequence: CASSYPAGGQNEQYF.

The J gene is TRBJ2-7, the V gene TRBV5-6, with 8 positions matching TRBD1. With V trimmed by 0 bases and J by 5 bases, 7 bases remained unmatched. The CDR3 sequence is 15 residues long. The germline gives CDR1 SGHDT, CDR2 YYEEEE. Here the CDR3 reads CASSLVRTGTNEQYF. The CDR3 DNA reads as TGTGCCAGCAGCTTGGTCCGGACAGGGACGAACGAGCAGTACTTC.

The rearrangement joins TRBV7-2 to TRBJ2-7; D not resolved. This CDR3 region has 13 residues. Germline V gene data show CDR1 as SGHTA and CDR2 as FQGNSA. Trimming shortened V by 0 bases and J by 4 bases, and 7 bases separated the two germline ends. The CDR3 DNA follows: TGTGCCAGCAGCTTAGCGGGCAGGTACGAGCAGTACTTC. It yields the protein CASSLAGRYEQYF.